This TCR beta chain is from a study of chronic HIV infection and antiretroviral therapy. Germline CDR1 is SGHTA and CDR2 is FQGTGA. The CDR3 consists of 20 residues. The ends lost 4 bases at V and 1 base at J; junction bases unmatched: 10. This clonotype was detected ten times or more. One entry per CDR3 protein, called by TCRdb with MiXCR from the 5' RACE reads. The sample includes tens of thousands of distinct CDR3 sequences, about 8.6% of them seen just once. The TCR comes from an adult who had HIV and had not received antiretroviral therapy, or was an uninfected healthy control (not recorded which). The chain uses TRBV7-3 and TRBJ2-6; 13 nucleotides match TRBD2. Source material: peripheral blood. CDR3 region: CASSSRLAGGLRSGANVLTF. The CDR3 DNA reads TGTGCCAGCAGCTCTAGACTAGCGGGGGGACTAAGGTCTGGGGCCAACGTCCTGACTTTC.